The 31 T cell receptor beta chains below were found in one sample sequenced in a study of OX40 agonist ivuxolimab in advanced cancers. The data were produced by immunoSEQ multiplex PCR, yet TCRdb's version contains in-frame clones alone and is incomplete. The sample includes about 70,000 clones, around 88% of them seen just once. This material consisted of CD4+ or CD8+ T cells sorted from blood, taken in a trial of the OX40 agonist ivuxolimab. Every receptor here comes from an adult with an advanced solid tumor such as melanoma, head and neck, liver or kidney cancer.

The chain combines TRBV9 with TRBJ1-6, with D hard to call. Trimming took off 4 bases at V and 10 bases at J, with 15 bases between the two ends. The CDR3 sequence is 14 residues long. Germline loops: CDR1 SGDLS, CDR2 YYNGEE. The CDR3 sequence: CASSPQAEGSPLHF. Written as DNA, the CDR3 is TGTGCCAGCAGCCCCCAGGCAGAAGGGTCACCCCTCCACTTT.

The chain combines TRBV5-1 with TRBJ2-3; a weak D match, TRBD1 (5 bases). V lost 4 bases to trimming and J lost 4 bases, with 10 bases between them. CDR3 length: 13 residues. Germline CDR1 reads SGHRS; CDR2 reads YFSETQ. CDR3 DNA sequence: TGCGCCAGCAGCAGTCAGGGCCCAGATACGCAGTATTTT. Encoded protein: CASSSQGPDTQYF.

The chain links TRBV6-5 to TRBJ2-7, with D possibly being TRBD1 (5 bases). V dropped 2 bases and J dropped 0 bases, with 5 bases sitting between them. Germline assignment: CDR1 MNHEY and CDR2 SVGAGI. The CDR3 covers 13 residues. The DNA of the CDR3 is TGTGCCAGCAGTTACAGGGGCTCCTACGAGCAGTACTTC. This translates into CASSYRGSYEQYF.

CDR3: CASSLALAGSRETQYF. CDR3 nucleotide sequence: TGTGCCAGCAGCTTGGCCCTAGCGGGCTCGCGGGAGACCCAGTACTTC. The chain combines TRBV5-4 with TRBJ2-5, with 8 bases matching TRBD2. The V gene end was trimmed by 0 bases and the J gene end by 5 bases; junction bases not matched to a gene: 9. Per the germline V gene, CDR1 is SGHNT and CDR2 is YYREEE (reference sequence). The CDR3 sequence is 16 residues long.

This CDR3 reads CASSHPGEGGATQYF. CDR3 in DNA: TGTGCCAGCAGCCATCCCGGGGAGGGGGGGGCTACGCAGTATTTT. This chain links TRBV7-3 with TRBJ2-3, with D perhaps matching TRBD2 (7 bases). V was shortened by 5 bases and J by 8 bases, with 20 bases between the two germline ends. Germline CDR1 SGHTA, CDR2 FQGTGA. This CDR3 region has 15 residues.

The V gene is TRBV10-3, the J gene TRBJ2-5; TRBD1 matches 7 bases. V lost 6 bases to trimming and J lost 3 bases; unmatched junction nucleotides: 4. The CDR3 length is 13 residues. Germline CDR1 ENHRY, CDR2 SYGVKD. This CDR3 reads CAIRTDREETQYF. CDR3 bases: TGTGCCATCAGGACCGACAGGGAAGAGACCCAGTACTTC.

CDR3 amino acids: CASSLASIQRDTQYF. The CDR3 nucleotides read TGTGCCAGCAGCTTGGCCTCGATTCAAAGGGATACGCAGTATTTT. The chain is built from TRBV5-8 and TRBJ2-3; D is unresolved. Germline CDR1 is SGHTS and CDR2 is YDEGEE. V lost 0 bases to trimming and J lost 6 bases, with 14 bases between them. The CDR3 has 15 amino acids.

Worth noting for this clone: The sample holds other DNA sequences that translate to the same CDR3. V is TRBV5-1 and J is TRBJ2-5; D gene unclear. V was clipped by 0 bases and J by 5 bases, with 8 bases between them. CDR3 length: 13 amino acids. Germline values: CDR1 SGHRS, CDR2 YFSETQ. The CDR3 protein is CASSLDRWETQYF. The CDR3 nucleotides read TGCGCCAGCAGCTTGGATAGGTGGGAGACCCAGTACTTC.

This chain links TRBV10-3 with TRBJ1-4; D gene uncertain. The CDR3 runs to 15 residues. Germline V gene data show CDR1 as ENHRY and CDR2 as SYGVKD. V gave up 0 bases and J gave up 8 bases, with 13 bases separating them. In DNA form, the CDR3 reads TGTGCCATCAGTGAGTCGCGGAACATAGGGGAAAAACTGTTTTTT. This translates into CAISESRNIGEKLFF.

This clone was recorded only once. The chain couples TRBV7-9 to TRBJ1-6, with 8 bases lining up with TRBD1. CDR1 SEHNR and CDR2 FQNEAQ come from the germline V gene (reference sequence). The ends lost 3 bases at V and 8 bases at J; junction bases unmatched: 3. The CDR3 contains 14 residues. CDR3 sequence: CASSLGQADSPLHF. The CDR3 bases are TGTGCCAGCAGCTTGGGACAGGCTGATTCACCCCTCCACTTT.

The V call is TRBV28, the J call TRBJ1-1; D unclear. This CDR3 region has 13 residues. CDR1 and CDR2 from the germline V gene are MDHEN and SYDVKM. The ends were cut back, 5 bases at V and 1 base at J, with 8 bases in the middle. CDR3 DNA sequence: TGTGCCAGCAGTCTCGGGGAGAACACTGAAGCTTTCTTT. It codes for CASSLGENTEAFF.

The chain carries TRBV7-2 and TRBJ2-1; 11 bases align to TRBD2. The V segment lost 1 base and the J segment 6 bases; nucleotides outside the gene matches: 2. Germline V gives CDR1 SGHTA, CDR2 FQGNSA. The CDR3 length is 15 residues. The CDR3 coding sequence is TGTGCCAGCAGCTTAGAGACTAGCGGGATCAATGAGCAGTTCTTC. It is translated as CASSLETSGINEQFF.

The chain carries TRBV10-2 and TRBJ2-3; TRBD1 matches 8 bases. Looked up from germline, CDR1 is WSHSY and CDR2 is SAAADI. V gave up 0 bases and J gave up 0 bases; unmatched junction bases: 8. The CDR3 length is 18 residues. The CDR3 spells CASSESKGQGSSTDTQYF. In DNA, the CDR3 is TGCGCCAGCAGTGAGTCAAAAGGACAGGGTTCTAGCACAGATACGCAGTATTTT.

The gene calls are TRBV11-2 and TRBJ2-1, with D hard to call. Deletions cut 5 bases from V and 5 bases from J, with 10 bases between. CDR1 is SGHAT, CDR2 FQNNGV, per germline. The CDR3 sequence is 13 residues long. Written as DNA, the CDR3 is TGTGCCAGCAGCCCTCGGGTAGACAATGAGCAGTTCTTC. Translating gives CASSPRVDNEQFF.

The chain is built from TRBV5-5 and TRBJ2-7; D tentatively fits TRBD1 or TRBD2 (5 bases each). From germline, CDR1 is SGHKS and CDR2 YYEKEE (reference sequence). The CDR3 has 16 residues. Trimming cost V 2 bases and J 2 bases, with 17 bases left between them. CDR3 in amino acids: CASSFRVRDLTYEQYF. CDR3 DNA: TGTGCCAGCAGCTTTAGGGTGAGGGACCTAACCTACGAGCAGTACTTC.

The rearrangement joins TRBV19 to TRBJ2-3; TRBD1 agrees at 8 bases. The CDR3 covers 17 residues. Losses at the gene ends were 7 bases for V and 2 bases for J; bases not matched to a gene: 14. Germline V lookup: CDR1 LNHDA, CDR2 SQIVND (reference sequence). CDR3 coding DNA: TGTGCCAGTACTCCAGTCGGAGGGACAGGTAACACAGATACGCAGTATTTT. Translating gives CASTPVGGTGNTDTQYF. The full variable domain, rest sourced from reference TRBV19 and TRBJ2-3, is DGGITQSPKYLFRKEGQNVTLSCEQNLNHDAMYWYRQDPGQGLRLIYYSQIVNDFQKGDIAEGYSVSREKKESFPLTVTSAQKNPTAFYLCASTPVGGTGNTDTQYFGPGTRLTVL.

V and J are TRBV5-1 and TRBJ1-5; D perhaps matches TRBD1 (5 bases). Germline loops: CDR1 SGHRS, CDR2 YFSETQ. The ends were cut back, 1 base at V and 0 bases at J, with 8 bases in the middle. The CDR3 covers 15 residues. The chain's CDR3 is CASSLTGYSNQPQHF. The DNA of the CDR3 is TGCGCCAGCAGCTTGACAGGTTATAGCAATCAGCCCCAGCATTTT.

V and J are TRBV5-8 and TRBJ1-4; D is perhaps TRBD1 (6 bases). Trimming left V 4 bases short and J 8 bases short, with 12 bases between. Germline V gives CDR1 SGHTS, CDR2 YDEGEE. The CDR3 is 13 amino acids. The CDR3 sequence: CASSTDRREKLFF. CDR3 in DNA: TGTGCCAGCAGCACCGACAGGAGGGAAAAACTGTTTTTT.

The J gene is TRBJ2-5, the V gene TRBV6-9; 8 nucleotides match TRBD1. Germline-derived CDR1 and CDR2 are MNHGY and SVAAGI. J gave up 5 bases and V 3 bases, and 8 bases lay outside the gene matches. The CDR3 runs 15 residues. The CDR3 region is CASSYSGQGGETQYF. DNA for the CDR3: TGTGCCAGCAGTTACTCCGGACAGGGCGGGGAGACCCAGTACTTC.

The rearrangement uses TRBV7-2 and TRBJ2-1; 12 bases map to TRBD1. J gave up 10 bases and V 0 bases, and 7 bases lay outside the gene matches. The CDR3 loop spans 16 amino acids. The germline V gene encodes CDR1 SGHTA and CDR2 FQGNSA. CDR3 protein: CASSLAPGQGADEQFF. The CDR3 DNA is TGTGCCAGCAGCTTAGCGCCGGGACAGGGGGCGGACGAGCAGTTCTTC.

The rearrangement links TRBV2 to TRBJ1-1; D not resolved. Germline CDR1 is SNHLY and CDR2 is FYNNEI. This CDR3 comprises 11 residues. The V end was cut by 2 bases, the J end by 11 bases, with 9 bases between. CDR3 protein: CASSESSSAFF. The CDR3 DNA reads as TGTGCCAGCAGTGAATCCAGTAGTGCTTTCTTT.

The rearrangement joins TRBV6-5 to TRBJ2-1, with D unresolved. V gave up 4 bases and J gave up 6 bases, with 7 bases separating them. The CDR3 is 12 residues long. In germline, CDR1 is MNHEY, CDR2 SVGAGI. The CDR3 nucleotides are TGTGCCAGCAGTTCCCGCGGCAATGAGCAGTTCTTC. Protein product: CASSSRGNEQFF.

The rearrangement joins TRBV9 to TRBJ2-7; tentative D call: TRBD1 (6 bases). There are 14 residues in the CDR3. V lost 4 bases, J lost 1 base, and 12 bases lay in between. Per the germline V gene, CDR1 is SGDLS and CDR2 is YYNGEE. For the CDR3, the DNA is TGTGCCAGCAGCCCGTCGAGGGGGTCCTACGAGCAGTACTTC. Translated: CASSPSRGSYEQYF.

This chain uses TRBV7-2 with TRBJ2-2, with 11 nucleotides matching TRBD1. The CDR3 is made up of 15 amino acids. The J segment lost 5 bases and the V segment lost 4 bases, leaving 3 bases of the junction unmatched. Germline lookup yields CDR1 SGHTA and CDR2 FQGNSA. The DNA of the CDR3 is TGTGCCAGCAGCTCCGGGACAGGGGGAACCGGGGAGCTGTTTTTT. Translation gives CASSSGTGGTGELFF.

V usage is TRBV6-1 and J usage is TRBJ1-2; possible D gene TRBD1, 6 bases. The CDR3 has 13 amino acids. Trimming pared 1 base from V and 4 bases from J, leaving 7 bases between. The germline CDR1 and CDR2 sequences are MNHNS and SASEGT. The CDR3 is CASSEGGGYGYTF. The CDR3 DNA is TGTGCCAGCAGTGAAGGAGGGGGCTATGGCTACACCTTC.

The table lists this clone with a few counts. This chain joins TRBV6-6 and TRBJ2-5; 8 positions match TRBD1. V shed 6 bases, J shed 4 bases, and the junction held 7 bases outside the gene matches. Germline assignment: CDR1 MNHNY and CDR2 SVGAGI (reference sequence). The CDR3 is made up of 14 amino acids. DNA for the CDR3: TGTGCCAGCAGGGAACCGGGACAGGCAGAGACCCAGTACTTC. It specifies CASREPGQAETQYF.

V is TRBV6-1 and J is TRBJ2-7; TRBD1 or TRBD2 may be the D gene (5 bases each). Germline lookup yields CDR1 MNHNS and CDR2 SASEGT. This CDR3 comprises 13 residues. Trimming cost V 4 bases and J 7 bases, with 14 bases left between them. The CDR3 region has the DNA TGTGCCAGCAGTGTGGGGACCCTGTGGGAGCAGTACTTC. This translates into CASSVGTLWEQYF.

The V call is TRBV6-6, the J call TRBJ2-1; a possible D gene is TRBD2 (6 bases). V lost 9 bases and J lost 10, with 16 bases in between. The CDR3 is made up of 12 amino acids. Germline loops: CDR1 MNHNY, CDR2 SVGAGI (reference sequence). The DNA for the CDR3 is TGTGCCAGTCGGGCGGCGGGGAACGAGCAGTTCTTC. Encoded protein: CASRAAGNEQFF.

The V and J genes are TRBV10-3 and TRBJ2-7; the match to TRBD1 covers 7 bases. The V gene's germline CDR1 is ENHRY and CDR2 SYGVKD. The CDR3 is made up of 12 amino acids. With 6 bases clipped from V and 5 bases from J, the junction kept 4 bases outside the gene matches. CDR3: CAIRQTGDEQYF. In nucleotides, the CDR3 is TGTGCCATCAGGCAAACAGGGGACGAGCAGTACTTC.

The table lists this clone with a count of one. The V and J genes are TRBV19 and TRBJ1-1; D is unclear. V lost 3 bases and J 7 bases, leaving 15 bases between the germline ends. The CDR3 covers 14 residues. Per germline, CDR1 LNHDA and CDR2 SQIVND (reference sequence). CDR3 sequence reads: CASSILGLPFEAFF. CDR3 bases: TGTGCCAGTAGTATTCTTGGGCTACCCTTTGAAGCTTTCTTT. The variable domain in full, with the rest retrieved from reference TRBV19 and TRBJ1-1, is DGGITQSPKYLFRKEGQNVTLSCEQNLNHDAMYWYRQDPGQGLRLIYYSQIVNDFQKGDIAEGYSVSREKKESFPLTVTSAQKNPTAFYLCASSILGLPFEAFFGQGTRLTVV.

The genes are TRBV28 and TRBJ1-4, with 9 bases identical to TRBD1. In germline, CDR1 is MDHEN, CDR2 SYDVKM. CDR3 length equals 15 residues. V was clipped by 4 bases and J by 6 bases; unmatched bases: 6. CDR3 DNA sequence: TGTGCCAGCAGTTCTACCGGGACAGGGTATGAAAAACTGTTTTTT. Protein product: CASSSTGTGYEKLFF.